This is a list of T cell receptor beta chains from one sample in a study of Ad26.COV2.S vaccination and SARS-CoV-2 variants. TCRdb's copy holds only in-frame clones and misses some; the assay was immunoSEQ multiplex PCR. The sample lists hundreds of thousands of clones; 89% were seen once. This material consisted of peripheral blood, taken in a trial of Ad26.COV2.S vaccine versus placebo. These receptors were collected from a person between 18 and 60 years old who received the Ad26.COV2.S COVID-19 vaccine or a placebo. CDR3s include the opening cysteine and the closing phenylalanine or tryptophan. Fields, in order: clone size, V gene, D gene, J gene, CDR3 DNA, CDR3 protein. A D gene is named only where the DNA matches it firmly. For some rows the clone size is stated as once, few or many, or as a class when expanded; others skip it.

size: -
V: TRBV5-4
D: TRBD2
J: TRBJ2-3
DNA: TGTGCCAGCAGCGACCTAGCGGGAGTGGCAGATACGCAGTATTTT
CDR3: CASSDLAGVADTQYF

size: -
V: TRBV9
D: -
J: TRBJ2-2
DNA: TGTGCCAGCAGCGCCCCGGGACTCCTGAACACCGGGGAGCTGTTTTTT
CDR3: CASSAPGLLNTGELFF

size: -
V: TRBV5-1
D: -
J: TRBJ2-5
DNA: TGCGCCAGCAGCTTGGATTGGGGGGTCCAAGAGACCCAGTACTTC
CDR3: CASSLDWGVQETQYF

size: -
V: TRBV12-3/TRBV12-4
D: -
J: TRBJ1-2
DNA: TGTGCCAGCAGTTTTACAGGGAACTATGGCTACACCTTC
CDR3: CASSFTGNYGYTF

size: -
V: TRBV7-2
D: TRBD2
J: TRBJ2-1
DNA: TGTGCCAGCAGGCCCACCCTAGCGGGCTCTGTGCAGTTCTTC
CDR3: CASRPTLAGSVQFF

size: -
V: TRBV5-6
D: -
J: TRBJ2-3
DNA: TGTGCCAGCAGCTTGGGTTTAACCCAGGATACGCAGTATTTT
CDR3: CASSLGLTQDTQYF

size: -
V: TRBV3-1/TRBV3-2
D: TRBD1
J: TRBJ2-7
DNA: TGTGCCAGCAGCGCCAGACAGGGGCCCCACTACGAGCAGTACTTC
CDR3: CASSARQGPHYEQYF

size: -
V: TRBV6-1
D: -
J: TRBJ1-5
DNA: TGTGCCAGCAGTGAAATTCAGCCCCAGCATTTT
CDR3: CASSEIQPQHF

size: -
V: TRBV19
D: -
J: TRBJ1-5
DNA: TGTGCCAGTAGTATAGGGGCACGGGCTCAGCCCCAGCATTTT
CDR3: CASSIGARAQPQHF

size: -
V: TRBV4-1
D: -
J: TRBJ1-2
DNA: TGCGCCAGCAGCCAAGTTGACAGAACCTATGGCTACACCTTC
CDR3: CASSQVDRTYGYTF

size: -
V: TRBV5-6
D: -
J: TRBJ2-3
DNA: TGTGCCAGCAGACGGCTGGACGGTAATACGCAGTATTTT
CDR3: CASRRLDGNTQYF

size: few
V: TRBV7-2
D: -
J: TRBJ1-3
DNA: TGTGCCAGCAGACGGGACCCCGGAAACACCATATATTTT
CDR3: CASRRDPGNTIYF

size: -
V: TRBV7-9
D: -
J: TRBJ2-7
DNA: TGTGCCAGCAGCTTAAGTTCGAACTCCTACGAGCAGTACTTC
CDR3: CASSLSSNSYEQYF

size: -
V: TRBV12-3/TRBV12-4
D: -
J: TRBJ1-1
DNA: TGTGCCAGCAGTTTAGAGGGCTTGGGAGCTTTCTTT
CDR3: CASSLEGLGAFF

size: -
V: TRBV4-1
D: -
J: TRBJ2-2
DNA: TGCGCCAGCGGCGTAAGGGTGGGGGGAAACACCGGGGAGCTGTTTTTT
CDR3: CASGVRVGGNTGELFF

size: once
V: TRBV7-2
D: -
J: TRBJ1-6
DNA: TGTGCCAGCAGCTTCGGACAGACGCTAAATTCACCCCTCCACTTT
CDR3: CASSFGQTLNSPLHF

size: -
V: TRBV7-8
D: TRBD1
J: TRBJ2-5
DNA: TGTGCCAGCAGCTTTCAGGGGGTTGAAGAGACCCAGTACTTC
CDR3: CASSFQGVEETQYF

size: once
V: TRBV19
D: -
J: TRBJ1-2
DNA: TGTGCCAGTACGACAACGAGCAACTATGGCTACACCTTC
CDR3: CASTTTSNYGYTF

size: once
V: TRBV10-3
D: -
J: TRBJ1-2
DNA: TGTGCCATCACCGGCAGCTCCAACTATGGCTACACCTTC
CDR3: CAITGSSNYGYTF

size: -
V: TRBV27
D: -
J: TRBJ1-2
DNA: TGTGCCAGCAGTTTATTGGCCGGCGGGGGCTACACCTTC
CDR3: CASSLLAGGGYTF

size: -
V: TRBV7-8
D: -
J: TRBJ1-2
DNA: TGTGCCAGCAGCTTCGAGACAGGAGCTAACTATGGCTACACCTTC
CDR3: CASSFETGANYGYTF

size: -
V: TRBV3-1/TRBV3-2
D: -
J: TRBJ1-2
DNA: TGTGCCAGCGGCCGTGGAGCCCGAGCTAACTATGGCTACACCTTC
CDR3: CASGRGARANYGYTF

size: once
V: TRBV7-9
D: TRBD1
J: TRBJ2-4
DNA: TGTGCCAGCAGCTTAGGGACAGGGGTGGCCAAAAACATTCAGTACTTC
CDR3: CASSLGTGVAKNIQYF

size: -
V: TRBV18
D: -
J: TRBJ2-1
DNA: TGTGCCAGCTCACCAGGAACTGAGCAGTTCTTC
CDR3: CASSPGTEQFF

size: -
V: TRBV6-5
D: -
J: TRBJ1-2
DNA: TGTGCCAGCAGCGGCAGGAGGGACTATGGCTACACCTTC
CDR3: CASSGRRDYGYTF

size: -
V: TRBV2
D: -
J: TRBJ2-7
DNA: TGTGCCAGCAGTAAGGGATACGAGCAGTACTTC
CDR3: CASSKGYEQYF

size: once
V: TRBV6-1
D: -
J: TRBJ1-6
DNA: TGTGCCAGCAGTGAAGACAGGGTGTATTCACCCCTCCACTTT
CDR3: CASSEDRVYSPLHF

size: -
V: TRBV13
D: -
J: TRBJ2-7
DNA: TGTGCCAGCAGCTTACGCAGGCGACTGCCCTACGAGCAGTACTTC
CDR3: CASSLRRRLPYEQYF

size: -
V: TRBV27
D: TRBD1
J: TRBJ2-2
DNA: TGTGCCAGCAGTTGGGCCTTAATCGGGACAGGGGTCACCGGGGAGCTGTTTTTT
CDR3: CASSWALIGTGVTGELFF

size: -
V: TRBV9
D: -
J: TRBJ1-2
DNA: TGTGCCAGCAGCGTAAGGGCAGGGTCCTATGGCTACACCTTC
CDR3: CASSVRAGSYGYTF

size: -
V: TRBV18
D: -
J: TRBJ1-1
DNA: TGTGCCAGCTCACAATGGCCCCAGGACACTGAAGCTTTCTTT
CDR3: CASSQWPQDTEAFF

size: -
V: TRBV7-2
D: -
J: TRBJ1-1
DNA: TGTGCCAGCAGCGAGTTCATGAACACTGAAGCTTTCTTT
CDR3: CASSEFMNTEAFF

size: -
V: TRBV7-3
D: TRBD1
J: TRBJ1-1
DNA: TGTGCCAGCAGCTTAATGGGGACAGGCAACACTGAAGCTTTCTTT
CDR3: CASSLMGTGNTEAFF

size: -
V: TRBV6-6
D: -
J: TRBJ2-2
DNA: TGTGCCAGCAGATCCAACACCGGGGAGCTGTTTTTT
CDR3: CASRSNTGELFF

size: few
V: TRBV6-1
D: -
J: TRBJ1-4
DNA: TGTGCCAGCAGTGTTGGGCGTTCCTACCCTAATGAAAAACTGTTTTTT
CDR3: CASSVGRSYPNEKLFF

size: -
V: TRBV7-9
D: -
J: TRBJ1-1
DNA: TGTGCCAGCAGCTTAGGGGGGGCATTGGACACTGAAGCTTTCTTT
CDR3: CASSLGGALDTEAFF

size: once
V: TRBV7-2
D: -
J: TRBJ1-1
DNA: TGTGCCAGCAGCTTAGATAGCCCAAACACTGAAGCTTTCTTT
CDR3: CASSLDSPNTEAFF

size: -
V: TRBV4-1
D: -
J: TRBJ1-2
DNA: TGCGCCAGCAGCCAGCGGGGGGGCCGACGGGAGAACTATGGCTACACCTTC
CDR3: CASSQRGGRRENYGYTF

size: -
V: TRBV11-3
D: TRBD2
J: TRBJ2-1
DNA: TGTGCCAGCAGCCCAGGGACTAGCGGGACGTATGAGGAGTCGGAGCAGTTCTTC
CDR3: CASSPGTSGTYEESEQFF

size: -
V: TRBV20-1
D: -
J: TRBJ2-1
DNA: TGCAGTCTATGGGGTAGCGAGCAGTTCTTC
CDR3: CSLWGSEQFF

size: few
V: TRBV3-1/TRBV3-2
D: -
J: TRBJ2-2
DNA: TGTGCCAGCAGCCAAGGGGGGGTTCACACCGGGGAGCTGTTTTTT
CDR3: CASSQGGVHTGELFF

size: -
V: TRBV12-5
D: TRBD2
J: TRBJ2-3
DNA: TGTGCTAGTGCCGGGACTAGCTGGTATTTT
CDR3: CASAGTSWYF

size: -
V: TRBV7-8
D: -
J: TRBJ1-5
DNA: TGTGCCAGCAGCTTAGCCCTCTTCTCGATACAGAACGACGATCAGCCCCAGCATTTT
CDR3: CASSLALFSIQNDDQPQHF

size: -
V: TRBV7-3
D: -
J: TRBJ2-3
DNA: TGTGCCAGCAGCTTCAACCCCACAGATACGCAGTATTTT
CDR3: CASSFNPTDTQYF

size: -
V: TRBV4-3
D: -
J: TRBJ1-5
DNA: TGCGCCAGCAGCCAAGATCGGGGAGGTCAGCCCCAGCATTTT
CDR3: CASSQDRGGQPQHF

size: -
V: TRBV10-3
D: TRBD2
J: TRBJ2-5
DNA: TGTGCCATCAGGAGGGGACTAGCGGAGGAGACCCAGTACTTC
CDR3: CAIRRGLAEETQYF

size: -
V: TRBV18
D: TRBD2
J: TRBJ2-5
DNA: TGTGCCAGCTCACCCCTAGCGGGGGGGAAAGAGACCCAGTACTTC
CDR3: CASSPLAGGKETQYF

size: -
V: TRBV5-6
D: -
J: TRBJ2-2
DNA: TGTGCCAGCAGCTTGGCGGCAACCACCGGGGAGCTGTTTTTT
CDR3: CASSLAATTGELFF

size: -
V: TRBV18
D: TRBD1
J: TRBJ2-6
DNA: TGTGCCAGCTCACAGCCGACAGGGATCCGCTCTGGGGCCAACGTCCTGACTTTC
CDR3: CASSQPTGIRSGANVLTF

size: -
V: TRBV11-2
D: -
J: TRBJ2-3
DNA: TGTGCCAGCAGCCCTCAGCGAATAGCGGAAGATACGCAGTATTTT
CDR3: CASSPQRIAEDTQYF

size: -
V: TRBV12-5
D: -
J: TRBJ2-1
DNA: TGTGCTAGTGGTTTGTCACAGGGTTGGGATGAGCAGTTCTTC
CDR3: CASGLSQGWDEQFF

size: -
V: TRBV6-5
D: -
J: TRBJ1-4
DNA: TGTGCCAGCAGTTACCTGTGGGAGGAAAAACTGTTTTTT
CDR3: CASSYLWEEKLFF

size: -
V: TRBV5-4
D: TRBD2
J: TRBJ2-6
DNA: TGTGCCAGCAGCTTGGGCGTTCCGGGGGGGTCTGGGGCCAACGTCCTGACTTTC
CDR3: CASSLGVPGGSGANVLTF

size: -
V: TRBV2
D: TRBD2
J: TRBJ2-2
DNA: TGTGCCAGCGGGCGGGAGAGTGCAGGGTTGGTCACCGGGGAGCTGTTTTTT
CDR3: CASGRESAGLVTGELFF